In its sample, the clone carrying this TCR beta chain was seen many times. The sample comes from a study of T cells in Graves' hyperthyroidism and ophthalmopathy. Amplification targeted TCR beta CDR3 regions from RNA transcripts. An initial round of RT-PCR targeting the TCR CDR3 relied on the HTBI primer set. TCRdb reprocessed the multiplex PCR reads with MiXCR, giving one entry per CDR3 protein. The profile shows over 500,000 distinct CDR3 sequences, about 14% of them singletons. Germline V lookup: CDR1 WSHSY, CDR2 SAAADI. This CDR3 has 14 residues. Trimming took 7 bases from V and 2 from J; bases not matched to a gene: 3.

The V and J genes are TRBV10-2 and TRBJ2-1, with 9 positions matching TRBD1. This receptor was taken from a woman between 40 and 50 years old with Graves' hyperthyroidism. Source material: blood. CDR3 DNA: TGCGCCAGCACAGACAGGGGGGCCTACAATGAGCAGTTCTTC. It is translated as CASTDRGAYNEQFF.